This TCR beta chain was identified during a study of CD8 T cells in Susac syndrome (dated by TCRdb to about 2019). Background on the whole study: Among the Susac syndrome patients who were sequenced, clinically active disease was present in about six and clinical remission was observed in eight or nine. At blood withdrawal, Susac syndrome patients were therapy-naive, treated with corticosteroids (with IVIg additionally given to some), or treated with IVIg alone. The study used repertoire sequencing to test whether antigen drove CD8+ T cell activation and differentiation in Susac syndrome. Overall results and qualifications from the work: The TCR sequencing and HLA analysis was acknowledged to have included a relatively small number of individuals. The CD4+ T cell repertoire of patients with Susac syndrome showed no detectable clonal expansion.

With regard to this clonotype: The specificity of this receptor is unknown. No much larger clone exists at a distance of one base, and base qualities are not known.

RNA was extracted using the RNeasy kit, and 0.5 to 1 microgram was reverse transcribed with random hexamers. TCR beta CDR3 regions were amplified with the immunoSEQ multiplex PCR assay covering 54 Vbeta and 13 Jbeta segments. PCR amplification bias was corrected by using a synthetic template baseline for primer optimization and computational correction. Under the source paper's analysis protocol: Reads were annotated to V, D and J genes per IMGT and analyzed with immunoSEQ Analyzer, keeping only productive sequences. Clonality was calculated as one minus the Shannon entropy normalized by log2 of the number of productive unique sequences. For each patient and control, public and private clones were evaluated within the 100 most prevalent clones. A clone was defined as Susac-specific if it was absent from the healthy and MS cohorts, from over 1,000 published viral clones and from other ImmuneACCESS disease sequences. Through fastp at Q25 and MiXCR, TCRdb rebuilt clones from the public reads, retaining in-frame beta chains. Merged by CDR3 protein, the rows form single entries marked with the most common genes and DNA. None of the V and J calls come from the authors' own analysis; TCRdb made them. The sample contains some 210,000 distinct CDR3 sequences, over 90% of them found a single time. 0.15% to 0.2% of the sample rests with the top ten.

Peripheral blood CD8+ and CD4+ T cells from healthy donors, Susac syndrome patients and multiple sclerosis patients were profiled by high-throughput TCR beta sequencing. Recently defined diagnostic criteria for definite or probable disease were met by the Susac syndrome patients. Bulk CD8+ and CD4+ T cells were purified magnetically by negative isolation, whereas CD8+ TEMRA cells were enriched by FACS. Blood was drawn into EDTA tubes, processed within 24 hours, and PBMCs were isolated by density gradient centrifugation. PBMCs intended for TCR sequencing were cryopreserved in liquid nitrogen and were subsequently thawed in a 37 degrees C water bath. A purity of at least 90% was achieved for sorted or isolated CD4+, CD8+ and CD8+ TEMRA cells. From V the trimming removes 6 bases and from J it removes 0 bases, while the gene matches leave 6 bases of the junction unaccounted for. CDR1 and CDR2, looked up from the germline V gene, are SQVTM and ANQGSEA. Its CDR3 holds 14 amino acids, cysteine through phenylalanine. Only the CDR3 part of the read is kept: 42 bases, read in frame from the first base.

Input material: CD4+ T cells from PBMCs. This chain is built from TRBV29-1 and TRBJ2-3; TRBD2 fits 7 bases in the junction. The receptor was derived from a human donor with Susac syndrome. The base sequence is TGCAGCGTCCCTGCCGGGGGGAGCACAGATACGCAGTATTTT. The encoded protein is CSVPAGGSTDTQYF.